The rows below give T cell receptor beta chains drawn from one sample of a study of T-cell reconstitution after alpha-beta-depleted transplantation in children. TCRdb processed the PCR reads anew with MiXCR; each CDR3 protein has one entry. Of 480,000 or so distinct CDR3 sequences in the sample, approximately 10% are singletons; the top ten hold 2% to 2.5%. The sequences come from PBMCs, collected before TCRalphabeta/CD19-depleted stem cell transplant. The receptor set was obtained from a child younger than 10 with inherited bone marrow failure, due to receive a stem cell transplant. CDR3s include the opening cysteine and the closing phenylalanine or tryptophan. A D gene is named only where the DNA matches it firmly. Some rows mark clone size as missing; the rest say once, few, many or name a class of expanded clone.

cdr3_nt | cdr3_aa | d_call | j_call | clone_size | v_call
TGCGCCAGCAGCCAAAACCTGGCAGGCAAGTTTTCCTACGAGCAGTACTTC | CASSQNLAGKFSYEQYF | - | TRBJ2-7 | many | TRBV5-1
TGTGCCAGCAGCTTAGTCGGCAGTCAAAATGAAAAACTGTTTTTT | CASSLVGSQNEKLFF | - | TRBJ1-4 | many | TRBV7-2
TGTGCCAGCAGTCTAGGGACCTACCGGGGCTCACCCCTCCACTTT | CASSLGTYRGSPLHF | - | TRBJ1-6 | many | TRBV27
TGTGCCAGCAGCCAAGATTGTTCCGGGACAGAGTATAGCAATCAGCCCCAGCATTTT | CASSQDCSGTEYSNQPQHF | TRBD1 | TRBJ1-5 | many | TRBV3-1
TGCGCCAGCAGCTTGGTTGTGGAGACCCAGTACTTC | CASSLVVETQYF | - | TRBJ2-5 | many | TRBV5-1
TGTGCCAGCAAGGACAGGGGATTCTCTGGGGCCAACGTCCTGACTTTC | CASKDRGFSGANVLTF | TRBD1 | TRBJ2-6 | many | TRBV28
TGTGCCAGCTTCCCGGGCCAGCCCCAGCATTTT | CASFPGQPQHF | - | TRBJ1-5 | few | TRBV7-2
TGTGCCAGCAGCCTTGGGAATACGCAGTATTTT | CASSLGNTQYF | - | TRBJ2-3 | many | TRBV3-1
TGCAGCACTCGGGACTCGAGAGATACGCAGTATTTT | CSTRDSRDTQYF | - | TRBJ2-3 | few | TRBV29-1
TGTGCCAGCAGTTTATCGGCCGGGACAGGGACGACTGAAGCTTTCTTT | CASSLSAGTGTTEAFF | TRBD1 | TRBJ1-1 | many | TRBV28
TGCAGCGTTGAAGAGGTAGACAGAGGGGTCTACGAGCAGTACTTC | CSVEEVDRGVYEQYF | - | TRBJ2-7 | many | TRBV29-1
TGTGCCAGCAGGAGGGGTCCCACGTACCAAGAGACCCAGTACTTC | CASRRGPTYQETQYF | - | TRBJ2-5 | many | TRBV27
TGCAGTGCTCTCCTCAGCTGGGGGGAGACCCAGTACTTC | CSALLSWGETQYF | - | TRBJ2-5 | many | TRBV20-1
TGCAGCGTCGAGAGGGGGCGGGATGGCTACACCTTC | CSVERGRDGYTF | TRBD1 | TRBJ1-2 | many | TRBV29-1
TGTGCCATCAGTGAGAGGGATGCAACGACCGGGGAGCTGTTTTTT | CAISERDATTGELFF | - | TRBJ2-2 | many | TRBV10-3
TGTGCCAGCAGCGCCCGACCCAACACCGGGGAGCTGTTTTTT | CASSARPNTGELFF | - | TRBJ2-2 | many | TRBV7-2
TGTGCCAGCAGCTTAGGCCTAGCGGTGGGGAATGAGCAGTTCTTC | CASSLGLAVGNEQFF | TRBD2 | TRBJ2-1 | many | TRBV5-5
TGTGCCAGCAGCCGCCAAGACGGCGGCACAGATACGCAGTATTTT | CASSRQDGGTDTQYF | - | TRBJ2-3 | many | TRBV7-6
TGCGCCAGCAGCTTGGACGGGGACGGATATAGCACAGATACGCAGTATTTT | CASSLDGDGYSTDTQYF | - | TRBJ2-3 | many | TRBV5-1
TGTGCCAGCAGTTTCATCCTGGGGAAGGATCAGCCCCAGCATTTT | CASSFILGKDQPQHF | - | TRBJ1-5 | many | TRBV12-3/TRBV12-4
TGTGCCAGCAGCTTGGAGGGGGCGTGGGTGGCGGGAGACAATGAGCAGTTCTTC | CASSLEGAWVAGDNEQFF | - | TRBJ2-1 | many | TRBV5-5
TGTGCCAGCAGCCAGATACCGGGACAGGGAAGGTCCGGGGCCAACGTCCTGACTTTC | CASSQIPGQGRSGANVLTF | TRBD1 | TRBJ2-6 | - | TRBV3-1
TGTGCCAGCAGCCCTAGGACAGGGTCTCCCTCTGGGGCCAACGTCCTGACTTTC | CASSPRTGSPSGANVLTF | TRBD1 | TRBJ2-6 | few | TRBV4-2
TGTGCCAGCAGCTGGGCCGCTGTTCAAGAGACCCAGTACTTC | CASSWAAVQETQYF | - | TRBJ2-5 | - | TRBV7-9
TGTGCCAGCAGTTCCAAGCACAGGGGACCCACTACAGATACGCAGTATTTT | CASSSKHRGPTTDTQYF | TRBD1 | TRBJ2-3 | - | TRBV28
TGTGCCAGCAGTTACTCTAGCGGGAGAGGCACAGATACGCAGTATTTT | CASSYSSGRGTDTQYF | TRBD2 | TRBJ2-3 | many | TRBV6-2/TRBV6-3
TGTTCCAGCTCACCAGGGACAGGGATGACTGAAGCTTTCTTT | CSSSPGTGMTEAFF | TRBD1 | TRBJ1-1 | - | TRBV18
TGTGCCAGCAGCGTAGCTACTGGACTAGCCTATGAGCAGTTCTTC | CASSVATGLAYEQFF | TRBD2 | TRBJ2-1 | many | TRBV9
TGTGCCAGCAGTTTGGGGTATGGGGCGACTAATGAAAAACTGTTTTTT | CASSLGYGATNEKLFF | - | TRBJ1-4 | many | TRBV6-5
TGTGCCAGCAGTGCTCGGACAGGGGGCACGTACGAGCAGTACTTC | CASSARTGGTYEQYF | TRBD1 | TRBJ2-7 | many | TRBV28
TGCGCCAGCAGCCAAGATCACCCCTGGACAGGCCTTAGCAATCAGCCCCAGCATTTT | CASSQDHPWTGLSNQPQHF | TRBD1 | TRBJ1-5 | many | TRBV4-3
TGCGCCAGCAGGAGCTACCTTAGATACAATGAGCAGTTCTTC | CASRSYLRYNEQFF | - | TRBJ2-1 | many | TRBV10-2
TGCGCCAGCAGCCAATACCCGAAGGGTCACTACAATGAGCAGTTCTTC | CASSQYPKGHYNEQFF | - | TRBJ2-1 | many | TRBV4-3
TGCAGCGTTGATCGAATCACAGGGGTCTACAATGAGCAGTTCTTC | CSVDRITGVYNEQFF | TRBD1 | TRBJ2-1 | - | TRBV29-1
TGCGCCAGCAGCCAAAGACTAGCGGGAGACCACACAGATACGCAGTATTTT | CASSQRLAGDHTDTQYF | TRBD2 | TRBJ2-3 | many | TRBV4-3
TGTGCCAGCTCCCCCTCGCGCTTCAATGAGCAGTTCTTC | CASSPSRFNEQFF | - | TRBJ2-1 | many | TRBV18
TGTGCCAGCAGCCATGGACTAGCGGGAGGGACCCACGAGCAGTACTTC | CASSHGLAGGTHEQYF | TRBD2 | TRBJ2-7 | - | TRBV11-1
TGCGCCAGCAGCTTGGAGGGGACTAGCGGTGATACGCAGTATTTT | CASSLEGTSGDTQYF | TRBD2 | TRBJ2-3 | - | TRBV5-1
TGTGCCAGCAGTTACCTTGGACAGTTCAATGAGCAGTTCTTC | CASSYLGQFNEQFF | - | TRBJ2-1 | many | TRBV6-5
TGTGCCATCAGTGTAGGAGGCACTGAGCAGTTCTTC | CAISVGGTEQFF | - | TRBJ2-1 | - | TRBV10-3
TGCAGCGTTCTAATAGATGGGGATCAGCCCCAGCATTTT | CSVLIDGDQPQHF | - | TRBJ1-5 | many | TRBV29-1